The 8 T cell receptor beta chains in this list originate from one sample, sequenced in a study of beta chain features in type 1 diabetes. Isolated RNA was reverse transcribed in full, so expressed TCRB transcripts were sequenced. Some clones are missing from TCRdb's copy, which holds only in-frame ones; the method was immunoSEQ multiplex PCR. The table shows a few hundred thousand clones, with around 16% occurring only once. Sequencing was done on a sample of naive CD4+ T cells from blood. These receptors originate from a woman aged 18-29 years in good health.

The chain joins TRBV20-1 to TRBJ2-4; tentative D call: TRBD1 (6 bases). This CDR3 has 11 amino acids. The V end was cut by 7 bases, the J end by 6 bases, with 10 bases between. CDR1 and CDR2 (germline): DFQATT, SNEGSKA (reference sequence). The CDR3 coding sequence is TGCAGTGACTCCAGGGGAAACATTCAGTACTTC. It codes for CSDSRGNIQYF.

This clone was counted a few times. In DNA, the CDR3 is TGTGCCAGCAGCGCCGGGGGGACAGGAACCTACGAGCAGTACTTC. Protein product: CASSAGGTGTYEQYF. The rearrangement links TRBV9 to TRBJ2-7; the D gene is possibly TRBD1 (8 bases). Germline V gene data show CDR1 as SGDLS and CDR2 as YYNGEE. This CDR3 comprises 15 residues. Trimming cost V 3 bases and J 2 bases, with 15 bases left between them.

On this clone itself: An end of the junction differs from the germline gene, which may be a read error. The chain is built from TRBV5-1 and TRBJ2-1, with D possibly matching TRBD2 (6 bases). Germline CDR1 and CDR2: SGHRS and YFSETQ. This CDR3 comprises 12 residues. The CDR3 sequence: CASSLAGYEQFF. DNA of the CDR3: TGCGCCAGCAGTTTGGCGGGATATGAGCAGTTCTTC.

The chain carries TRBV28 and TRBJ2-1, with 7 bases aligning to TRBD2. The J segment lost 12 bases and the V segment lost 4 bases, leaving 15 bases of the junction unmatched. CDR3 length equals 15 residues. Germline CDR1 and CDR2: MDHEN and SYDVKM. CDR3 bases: TGTGCCAGCAGTTCCGCCACACTAGCGCCCAGGTGGCAGTTCTTC. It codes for CASSSATLAPRWQFF.

The CDR3 region is CASSAREGYGYTF. DNA for the CDR3: TGTGCCAGCAGCGCCAGGGAAGGCTATGGCTACACCTTC. The V and J genes are TRBV9 and TRBJ1-2, with D tentatively TRBD1 (5 bases). Germline assignment: CDR1 SGDLS and CDR2 YYNGEE. V was trimmed by 3 bases and J by 4 bases, leaving 10 bases between them. The CDR3 covers 13 residues.

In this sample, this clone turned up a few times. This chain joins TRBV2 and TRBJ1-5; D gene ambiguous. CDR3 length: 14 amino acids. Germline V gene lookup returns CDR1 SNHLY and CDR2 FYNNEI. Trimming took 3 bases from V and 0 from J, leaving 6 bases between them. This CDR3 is CASSEQVSNQPQHF. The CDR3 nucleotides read TGTGCCAGCAGTGAGCAGGTTAGCAATCAGCCCCAGCATTTT.

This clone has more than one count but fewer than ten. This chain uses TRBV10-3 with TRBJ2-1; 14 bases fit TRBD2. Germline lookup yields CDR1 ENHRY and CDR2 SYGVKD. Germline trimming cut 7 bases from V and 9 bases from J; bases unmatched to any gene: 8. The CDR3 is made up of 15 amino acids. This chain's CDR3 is CAIKRLAGGPGEQFF. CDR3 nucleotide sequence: TGTGCCATCAAAAGACTAGCGGGAGGGCCGGGTGAGCAGTTCTTC.

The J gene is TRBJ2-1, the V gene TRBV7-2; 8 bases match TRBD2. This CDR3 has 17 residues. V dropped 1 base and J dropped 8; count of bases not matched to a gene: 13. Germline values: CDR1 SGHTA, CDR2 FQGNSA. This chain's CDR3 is CASSLVLLAGLGDEQFF. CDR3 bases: TGTGCCAGCAGCTTAGTTCTATTAGCGGGATTGGGCGATGAGCAGTTCTTC.